This note documents a single T cell receptor beta chain sequence. The sample is drawn from a study of shared clonotypes between healthy human individuals. The protocol was immunoSEQ multiplex PCR, while the TCRdb copy is restricted to in-frame clones and leaves out a portion. The sample records about 2.3 million clones, approximately 95% being singletons. The CDR3 is 17 residues long. The germline gives CDR1 SGHTA, CDR2 FQGTGA. Trimming took 6 bases from V and 4 from J; bases not matched to a gene: 7. V gene TRBV7-3 combines with J gene TRBJ2-2; 14 nucleotides line up with TRBD2. The TCR originated in a man aged 18 to 35 in good health. Some clones in this sample may be carry-over from other donors' samples. The sample consisted of naive CD4+ T cells from PBMCs. The subset denotes: CD45RA+ positively selected. The CDR3 loop reads CASRRGLAGASTGELFF. For the CDR3, the DNA is TGTGCCAGCAGGCGGGGACTAGCGGGAGCAAGCACCGGGGAGCTGTTTTTT.